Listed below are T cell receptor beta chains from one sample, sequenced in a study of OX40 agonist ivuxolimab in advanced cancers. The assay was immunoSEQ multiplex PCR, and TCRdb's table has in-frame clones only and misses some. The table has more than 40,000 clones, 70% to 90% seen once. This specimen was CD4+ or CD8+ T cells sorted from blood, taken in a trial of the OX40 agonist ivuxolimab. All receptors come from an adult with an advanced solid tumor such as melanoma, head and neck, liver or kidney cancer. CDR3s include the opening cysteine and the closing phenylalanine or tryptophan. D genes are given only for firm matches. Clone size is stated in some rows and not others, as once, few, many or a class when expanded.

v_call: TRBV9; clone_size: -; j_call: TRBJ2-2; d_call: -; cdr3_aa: CASSRVGGWPHTGELFF; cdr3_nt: TGTGCCAGCAGCCGAGTGGGGGGTTGGCCGCACACCGGGGAGCTGTTTTTT
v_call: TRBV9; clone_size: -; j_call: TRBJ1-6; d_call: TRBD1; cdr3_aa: CASSVEGQGYSPLHF; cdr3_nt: TGTGCCAGCAGCGTAGAGGGACAGGGGTATTCACCCCTCCACTTT
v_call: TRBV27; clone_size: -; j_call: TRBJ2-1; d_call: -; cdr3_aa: CASRTGTFTYNEQFF; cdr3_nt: TGTGCCAGCAGGACAGGGACTTTTACCTACAATGAGCAGTTCTTC
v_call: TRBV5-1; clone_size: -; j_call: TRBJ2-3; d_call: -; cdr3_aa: CASSPLTGSTDTQYF; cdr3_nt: TGCGCCAGCAGCCCCCTCACAGGGAGCACAGATACGCAGTATTTT
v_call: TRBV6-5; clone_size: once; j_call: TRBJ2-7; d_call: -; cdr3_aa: CASSESEEQYF; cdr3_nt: TGTGCCAGCAGTGAATCTGAGGAGCAGTACTTC
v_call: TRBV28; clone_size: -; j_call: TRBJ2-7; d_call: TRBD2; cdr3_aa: CASSPRTGGIYEQYF; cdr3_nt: TGTGCCAGCAGTCCCCGTACGGGAGGAATATACGAGCAGTACTTC
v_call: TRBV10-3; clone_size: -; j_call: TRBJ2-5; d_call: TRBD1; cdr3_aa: CAISESIARDRKETQYF; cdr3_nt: TGTGCCATCAGTGAGTCGATTGCTCGGGACAGGAAAGAGACCCAGTACTTC
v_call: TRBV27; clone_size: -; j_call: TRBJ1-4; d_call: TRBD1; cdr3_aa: CASSPQGAVGEKLFF; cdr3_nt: TGTGCCAGCAGCCCCCAGGGGGCGGTTGGCGAAAAACTGTTTTTT
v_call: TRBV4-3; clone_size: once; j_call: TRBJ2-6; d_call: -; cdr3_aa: CASSQGTAGANVLTF; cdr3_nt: TGCGCCAGCAGCCAAGGGACAGCTGGGGCCAACGTCCTGACTTTC
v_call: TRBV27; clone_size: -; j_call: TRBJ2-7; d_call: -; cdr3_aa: CASSLTGDEQYF; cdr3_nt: TGTGCCAGCAGTTTGACGGGGGACGAGCAGTACTTC
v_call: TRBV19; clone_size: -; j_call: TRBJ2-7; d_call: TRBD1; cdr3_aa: CASSIADRAYEQYF; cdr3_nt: TGTGCCAGTAGTATAGCGGACAGGGCCTACGAGCAGTACTTC
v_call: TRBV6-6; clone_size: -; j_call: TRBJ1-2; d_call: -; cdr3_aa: CASRDLGGNYGYTF; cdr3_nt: TGTGCCAGCAGGGACCTCGGGGGAAACTATGGCTACACCTTC
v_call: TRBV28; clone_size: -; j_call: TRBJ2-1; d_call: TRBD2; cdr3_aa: CASSTSGDYNEQFF; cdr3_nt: TGTGCCAGCAGTACTAGCGGGGATTACAATGAGCAGTTCTTC
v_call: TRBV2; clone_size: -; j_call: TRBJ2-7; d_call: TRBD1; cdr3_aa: CASSGTGFSIYEQYF; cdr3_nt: TGTGCCAGCAGTGGGACAGGTTTTTCTATCTACGAGCAGTACTTC
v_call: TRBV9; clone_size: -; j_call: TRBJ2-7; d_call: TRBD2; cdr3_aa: CASSASSGARVYEQYF; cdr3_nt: TGTGCCAGCAGCGCAAGTAGCGGGGCCAGGGTCTACGAGCAGTACTTC
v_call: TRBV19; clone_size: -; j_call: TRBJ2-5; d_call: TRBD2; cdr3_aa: CASSRTVGMSGSETQYF; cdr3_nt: TGTGCCAGTAGTAGGACTGTGGGGATGAGCGGGAGTGAGACCCAGTACTTC
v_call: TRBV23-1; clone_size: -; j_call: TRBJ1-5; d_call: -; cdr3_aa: CASSRSQPQHF; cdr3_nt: TGCGCCAGCAGTCGTTCTCAGCCCCAGCATTTT
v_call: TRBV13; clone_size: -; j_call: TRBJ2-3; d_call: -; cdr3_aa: CASSLLSSTDTQYF; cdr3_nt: TGTGCCAGCAGCCTCCTGAGCAGCACAGATACGCAGTATTTT
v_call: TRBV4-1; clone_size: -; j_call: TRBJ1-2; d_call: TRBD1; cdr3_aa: CASSQAGQDYGYTF; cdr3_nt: TGCGCCAGCAGCCAAGCTGGACAGGACTATGGCTACACCTTC
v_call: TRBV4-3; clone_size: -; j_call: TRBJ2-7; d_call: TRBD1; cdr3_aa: CASSQDRGFGYEQYF; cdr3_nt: TGCGCCAGCAGCCAGGACAGGGGATTTGGCTACGAGCAGTACTTC
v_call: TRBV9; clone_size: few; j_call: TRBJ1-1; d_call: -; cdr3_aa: CASSGGVEAFF; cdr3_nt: TGTGCCAGCAGCGGTGGAGTTGAAGCTTTCTTT
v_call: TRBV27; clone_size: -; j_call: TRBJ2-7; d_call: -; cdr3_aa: CASSLGVTAPYEQYF; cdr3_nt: TGTGCCAGCAGCCTCGGGGTGACAGCCCCCTACGAGCAGTACTTC
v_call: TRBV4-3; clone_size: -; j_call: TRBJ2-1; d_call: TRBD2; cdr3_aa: CASSLDRLAAYNEQFF; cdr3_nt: TGCGCCAGCAGCCTGGATCGACTAGCGGCTTACAATGAGCAGTTCTTC
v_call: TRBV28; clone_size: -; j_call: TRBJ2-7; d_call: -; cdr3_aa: CASSNRDSYEQYF; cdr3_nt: TGTGCCAGCAGCAATCGGGACTCCTACGAGCAGTACTTC
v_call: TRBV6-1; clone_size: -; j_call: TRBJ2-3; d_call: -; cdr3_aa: CASSEEGGSEREDTQYF; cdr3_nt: TGTGCCAGCAGTGAAGAGGGGGGAAGTGAGAGGGAAGATACGCAGTATTTT
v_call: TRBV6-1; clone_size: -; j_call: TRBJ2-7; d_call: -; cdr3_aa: CASSDSVTDYEQYF; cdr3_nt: TGTGCCAGCAGTGATTCTGTTACCGACTACGAGCAGTACTTC
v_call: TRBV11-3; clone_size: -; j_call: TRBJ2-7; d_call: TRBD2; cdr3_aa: CASSLGSGGSYEQYF; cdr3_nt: TGTGCCAGCAGCCTGGGATCGGGGGGGTCCTACGAGCAGTACTTC
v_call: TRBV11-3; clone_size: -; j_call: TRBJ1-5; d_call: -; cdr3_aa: CASSLGRVGQPQHF; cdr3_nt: TGTGCCAGCAGCTTAGGCAGGGTGGGTCAGCCCCAGCATTTT
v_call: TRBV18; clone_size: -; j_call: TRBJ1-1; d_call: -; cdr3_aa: CASSPTNTEAFF; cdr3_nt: TGTGCCAGCTCACCGACGAACACTGAAGCTTTCTTT
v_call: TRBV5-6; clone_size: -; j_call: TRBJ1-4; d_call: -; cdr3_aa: CASSLGGPPEKLFF; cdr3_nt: TGTGCCAGCAGCTTGGGGGGGCCGCCGGAAAAACTGTTTTTT
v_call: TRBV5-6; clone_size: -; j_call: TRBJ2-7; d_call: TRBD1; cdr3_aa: CASSPGTGGTYEQYF; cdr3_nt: TGTGCCAGCAGCCCTGGGACAGGGGGGACCTACGAGCAGTACTTC
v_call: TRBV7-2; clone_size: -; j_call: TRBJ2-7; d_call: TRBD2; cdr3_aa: CASSPGGVEQYF; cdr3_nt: TGTGCCAGCAGCCCGGGGGGAGTCGAGCAGTACTTC
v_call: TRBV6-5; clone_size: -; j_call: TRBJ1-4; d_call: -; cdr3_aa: CASSYQSRGEKLFF; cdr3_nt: TGTGCCAGCAGTTATCAGTCCCGGGGTGAAAAACTGTTTTTT
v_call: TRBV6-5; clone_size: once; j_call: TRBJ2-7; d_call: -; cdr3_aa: CASSPSYEQYF; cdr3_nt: TGTGCCAGCAGTCCATCATACGAGCAGTACTTC
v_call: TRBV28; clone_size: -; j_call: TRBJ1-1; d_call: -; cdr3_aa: CASTPRGSSTEAFF; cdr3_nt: TGTGCCAGCACCCCGAGGGGTTCTAGCACTGAAGCTTTCTTT
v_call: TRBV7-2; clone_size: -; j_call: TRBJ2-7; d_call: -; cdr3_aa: CASSPLFGSYEQYF; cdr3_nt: TGTGCCAGCAGCCCCCTTTTTGGTTCCTACGAGCAGTACTTC
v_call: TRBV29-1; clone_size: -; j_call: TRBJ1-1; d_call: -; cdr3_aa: CSVESPTDTEAFF; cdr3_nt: TGCAGCGTTGAATCGCCCACTGACACTGAAGCTTTCTTT
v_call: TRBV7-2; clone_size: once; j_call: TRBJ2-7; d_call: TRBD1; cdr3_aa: CASSPRTGSPYEQYF; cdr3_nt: TGTGCCAGCAGCCCTCGGACAGGGAGTCCCTACGAGCAGTACTTC
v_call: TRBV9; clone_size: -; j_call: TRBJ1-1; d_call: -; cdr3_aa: CASSVGTEFYTEAFF; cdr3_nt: TGTGCCAGCAGCGTAGGGACAGAATTTTACACTGAAGCTTTCTTT
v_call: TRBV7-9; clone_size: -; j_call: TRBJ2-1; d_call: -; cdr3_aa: CASSSGNSYNEQFF; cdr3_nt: TGTGCCAGCAGCTCGGGGAACTCCTACAATGAGCAGTTCTTC
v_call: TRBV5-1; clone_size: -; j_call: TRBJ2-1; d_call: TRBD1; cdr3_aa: CASSLGQGSNNEQFF; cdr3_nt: TGCGCCAGCAGCTTGGGACAGGGGAGCAACAATGAGCAGTTCTTC
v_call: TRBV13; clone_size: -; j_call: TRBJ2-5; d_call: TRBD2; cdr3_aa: CASSLGRGTQYF; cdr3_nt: TGTGCCAGCAGCTTGGGGAGGGGGACCCAGTACTTC
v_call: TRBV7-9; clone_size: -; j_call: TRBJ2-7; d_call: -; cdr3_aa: CASSLGREEQYF; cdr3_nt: TGTGCCAGCAGCTTAGGTAGAGAAGAGCAGTACTTC
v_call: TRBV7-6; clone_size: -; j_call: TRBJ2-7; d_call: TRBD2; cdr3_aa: CASSPGGAYEQYF; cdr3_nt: TGTGCCAGCAGCCCTGGGGGGGCCTACGAGCAGTACTTC
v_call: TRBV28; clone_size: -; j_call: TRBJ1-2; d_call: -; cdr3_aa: CASSLGGYGYTF; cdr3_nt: TGTGCCAGCAGTCTCGGTGGCTATGGCTACACCTTC
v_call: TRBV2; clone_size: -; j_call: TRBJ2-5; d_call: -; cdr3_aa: CASSEGYQETQYF; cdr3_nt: TGTGCCAGCAGTGAGGGGTACCAAGAGACCCAGTACTTC